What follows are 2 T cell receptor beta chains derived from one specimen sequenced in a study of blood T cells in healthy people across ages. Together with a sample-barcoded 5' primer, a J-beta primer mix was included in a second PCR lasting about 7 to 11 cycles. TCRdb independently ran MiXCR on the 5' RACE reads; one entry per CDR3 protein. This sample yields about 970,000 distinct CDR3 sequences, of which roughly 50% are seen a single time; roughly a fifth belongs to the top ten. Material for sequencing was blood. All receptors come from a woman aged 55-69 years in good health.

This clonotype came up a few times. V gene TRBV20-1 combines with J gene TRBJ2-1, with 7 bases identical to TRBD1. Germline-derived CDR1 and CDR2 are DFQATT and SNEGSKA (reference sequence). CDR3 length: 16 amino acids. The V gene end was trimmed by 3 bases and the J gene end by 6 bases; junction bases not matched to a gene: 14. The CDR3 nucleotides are TGCAGTGCTAGTAGACAGGGACCGACAGACATCAATGAGCAGTTCTTC. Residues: CSASRQGPTDINEQFF.

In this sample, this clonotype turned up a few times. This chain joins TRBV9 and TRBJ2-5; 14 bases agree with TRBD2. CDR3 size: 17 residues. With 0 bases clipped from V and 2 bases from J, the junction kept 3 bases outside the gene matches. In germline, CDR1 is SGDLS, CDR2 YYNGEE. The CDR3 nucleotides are TGTGCCAGCAGCGTAGCCGGACTAGCGGGAGGTCAAGAGACCCAGTACTTC. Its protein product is CASSVAGLAGGQETQYF.